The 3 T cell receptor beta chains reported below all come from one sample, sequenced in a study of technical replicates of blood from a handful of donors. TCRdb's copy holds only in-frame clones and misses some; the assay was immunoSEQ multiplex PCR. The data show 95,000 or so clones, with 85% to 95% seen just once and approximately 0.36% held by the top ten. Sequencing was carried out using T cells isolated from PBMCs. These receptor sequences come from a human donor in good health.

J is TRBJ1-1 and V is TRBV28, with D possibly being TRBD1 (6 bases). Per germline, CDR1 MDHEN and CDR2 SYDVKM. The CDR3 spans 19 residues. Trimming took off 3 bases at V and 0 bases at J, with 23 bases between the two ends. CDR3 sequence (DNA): TGTGCCAGCAGTTTTAGTGTTTTCGAGGGGGAGGGGATGAACACTGAAGCTTTCTTT. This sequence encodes CASSFSVFEGEGMNTEAFF.

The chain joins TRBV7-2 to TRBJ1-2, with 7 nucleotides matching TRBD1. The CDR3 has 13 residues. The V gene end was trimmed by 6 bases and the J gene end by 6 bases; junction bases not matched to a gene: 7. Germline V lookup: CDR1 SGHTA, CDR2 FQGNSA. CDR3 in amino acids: CASRPGQVDGYTF. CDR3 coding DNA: TGTGCCAGCAGACCCGGACAGGTAGATGGCTACACCTTC.

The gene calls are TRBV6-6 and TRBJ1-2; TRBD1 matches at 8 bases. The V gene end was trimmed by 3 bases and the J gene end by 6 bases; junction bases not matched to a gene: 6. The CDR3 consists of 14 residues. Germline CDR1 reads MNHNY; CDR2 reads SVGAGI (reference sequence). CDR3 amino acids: CASSYSTGVDGYTF. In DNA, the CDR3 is TGTGCCAGCAGTTATTCGACAGGGGTGGATGGCTACACCTTC.